The 15 T cell receptor beta chains below all came from one sample that was sequenced in a study of blood T cells in healthy people across ages. A second 7 to 11 cycle PCR used barcoded and J-beta primers. MiXCR, run by TCRdb on the 5' RACE reads, gives a single entry per CDR3 protein. The sample gives 1.5 million to 1.9 million distinct CDR3 sequences, roughly 43% of which show up once; 4% is in the top ten. The material sequenced was blood. All receptors derive from a woman aged 18-29 years in good health.

This clonotype was picked up one time. The chain recombines TRBV6-2 or TRBV6-3 with TRBJ2-7; D could derive from TRBD1 or TRBD2 (5 bases each). Trimming shortened V by 10 bases and J by 7 bases, and 26 bases separated the two germline ends. CDR1 and CDR2 (germline): MNHEY, SVGEGT. This CDR3 has 15 amino acids. CDR3 in amino acids: CAIRFGAYSYNEQYF. As DNA, the CDR3 is TGTGCCATCCGGTTCGGGGCTTACTCCTACAATGAGCAGTACTTC.

The V call is TRBV12-3 or TRBV12-4, the J call TRBJ2-1, with a weak D call TRBD2 (6 bases). The J call may be faulty, since TRBJ2-7 better matches the DNA end. The CDR3 loop spans 16 amino acids. Written as DNA, the CDR3 is TGTGCCAGCAGCCCGGGACTGTCCCTCTCCTACAATGAGCAGTACTTC. This translates into CASSPGLSLSYNEQYF.

The J gene is TRBJ2-5, the V gene TRBV4-1; unclear D gene. The V end lost 0 bases, the J end lost 4 bases, and 9 bases lay between the germline ends. CDR3 length: 14 amino acids. Per the germline V gene, CDR1 is MGHRA and CDR2 is YSYEKL. The CDR3 DNA sequence: TGCGCCAGCAGCCAAGACAGGACCCGAGAGACCCAGTACTTC. Translation gives CASSQDRTRETQYF.

The rearrangement joins TRBV11-2 to TRBJ2-1; D is unclear. Trimming removed 3 bases at V and 8 bases at J, with 8 bases between. Germline V gene lookup returns CDR1 SGHAT and CDR2 FQNNGV. There are 12 residues in the CDR3. The CDR3: CASSFLRYEQFF. For the CDR3, the DNA is TGTGCCAGCAGCTTCTTACGATATGAGCAGTTCTTC. Variable domain in full (rest from reference TRBV11-2 and TRBJ2-1): EAGVAQSPRYKIIEKRQSVAFWCNPISGHATLYWYQQILGQGPKLLIQFQNNGVVDDSQLPKDRFSAERLKGVDSTLKIQPAKLEDSAVYLCASSFLRYEQFFGPGTRLTVL.

This clonotype showed up just a few times. The V call is TRBV28, the J call TRBJ2-1, with 7 bases lining up with TRBD1. Trimming took 6 bases from V and 4 from J; bases not matched to a gene: 6. The CDR3 loop spans 14 amino acids. Germline CDR1 is MDHEN and CDR2 is SYDVKM. The CDR3 reads CASSLPQGYNEQFF. In DNA, the CDR3 is TGTGCCAGCAGCTTGCCACAGGGGTACAATGAGCAGTTCTTC.

A word on this clonotype: A read error may account for a junction end that differs from germline. The chain links TRBV15 to TRBJ1-6; D uncertain. Germline CDR1 is LNHNV and CDR2 is YYDKDF (reference sequence). The CDR3 is 16 residues long. The CDR3 DNA follows: TGTGCCACCAGCAGAGGCGTGAGCTCCCATAATTCACCCCTCCACTTT. Amino acid sequence: CATSRGVSSHNSPLHF. The full variable domain, completed using reference TRBV15 and TRBJ1-6, is DAMVIQNPRYQVTQFGKPVTLSCSQTLNHNVMYWYQQKSSQAPKLLFHYYDKDFNNEADTPDNFQSRRPNTSFCFLDIRSPGLGDTAMYLCATSRGVSSHNSPLHFGNGTRLTVT.

This clonotype was counted between two and nine times. In DNA form, the CDR3 reads TGTGCCAGCAGCTCTGCTGGGCTGAGCACAGATACGCAGTATTTT. It codes for CASSSAGLSTDTQYF. The chain employs TRBV7-8 and TRBJ2-3; D ambiguous. From germline, CDR1 is SGHVS and CDR2 FQNEAQ. With 4 bases removed from V and 0 bases from J, the gap between germline ends came to 11 bases. CDR3 length: 15 amino acids.

The chain combines TRBV24-1 with TRBJ1-5, with 10 positions matching TRBD1. From germline, CDR1 is KGHDR and CDR2 SFDVKD. V lost 4 bases to trimming and J lost 9 bases; unmatched junction nucleotides: 8. The CDR3 extends over 15 amino acids. The CDR3 region is CATSDFGTGVRPQHF. Here the CDR3 DNA reads TGTGCCACCAGTGACTTCGGGACAGGGGTTCGGCCCCAGCATTTT.

This clonotype was counted between two and nine times. The chain carries TRBV5-1 and TRBJ1-2; TRBD1 might be the D (6 bases). CDR1 is SGHRS and CDR2 is YFSETQ in the germline V gene. Trimming shortened V by 4 bases and J by 6 bases, and 19 bases separated the two germline ends. This CDR3 comprises 15 residues. The CDR3 bases are TGCGCCAGCAGCCTTGCGCCGGGGGCGAGGAATGGCTACACCTTC. Translated, it gives CASSLAPGARNGYTF.

This chain links TRBV7-2 with TRBJ2-5; 7 bases match TRBD1. The tail of the sequence fits TRBJ2-1 better, so the J call may be wrong. The CDR3 sequence is 15 residues long. The germline CDR1 and CDR2 sequences are SGHTA and FQGNSA. CDR3 bases: TGTGCCAGCAGCTTCGGGACAGCAAACCAAGAGACCCAGTTCTTC. Translation gives CASSFGTANQETQFF.

The chain couples TRBV18 to TRBJ1-1, with D possibly TRBD1 on 5 matching bases. The CDR3 has 16 residues. Trimming removed 0 bases from V and 2 bases from J, with 13 bases in between. Per germline, CDR1 KGHSH and CDR2 LQKENI. The CDR3 bases are TGTGCCAGCTCACCACCGGGCCTCGGGGGAAACACTGAAGCTTTCTTT. Protein product: CASSPPGLGGNTEAFF.

Regarding this clonotype: Compared with germline, one end of the junction differs, possibly owing to a read error. CDR3 sequence: CTGQGAEPYNSLLHF. For the CDR3, the DNA is TGCACCGGACAGGGGGCTGAACCCTATAATTCACTCCTCCACTTT. The V gene is TRBV20-1, the J gene TRBJ1-6; 11 bases align to TRBD1. From germline, CDR1 is DFQATT and CDR2 SNEGSKA (reference sequence). CDR3 length: 15 residues.

This clonotype occurred once. The gene calls are TRBV3-1 and TRBJ1-2; 7 nucleotides agree with TRBD1. The germline V gene has CDR1 LGHDT and CDR2 YNNKEL (reference sequence). The V and J ends lost 2 bases and 8 bases, in that order; junction bases with no gene match: 8. There are 14 residues in the CDR3. The CDR3 here is CASSQHDRAAGYTF. The CDR3 nucleotides are TGTGCCAGCAGCCAACATGACAGGGCTGCCGGCTACACCTTC. The full variable domain, completed using reference TRBV3-1 and TRBJ1-2, is DTAVSQTPKYLVTQMGNDKSIKCEQNLGHDTMYWYKQDSKKFLKIMFSYNNKELIINETVPNRFSPKSPDKAHLNLHINSLELGDSAVYFCASSQHDRAAGYTFGSGTRLTVV.

The V and J genes are TRBV4-1 and TRBJ2-3; 12 nucleotides line up with TRBD2. Germline CDR1 is MGHRA and CDR2 is YSYEKL. The CDR3 totals 16 residues. With 1 base clipped from V and 4 bases from J, the junction kept 3 bases outside the gene matches. The CDR3 loop is CASSQVASGGADTQYF. The CDR3 region has the DNA TGCGCCAGCAGCCAAGTCGCTAGCGGGGGGGCAGATACGCAGTATTTT.

This clonotype was detected a few times. CDR3: CASSRTGGAGEKLFF. In DNA form, the CDR3 reads TGTGCCAGCAGCCGAACAGGGGGGGCTGGTGAAAAACTGTTTTTT. The V and J genes are TRBV6-5 and TRBJ1-4; TRBD1 aligns across 8 bases. J lost 7 bases, V lost 6 bases, and 10 bases had no gene match. The CDR3 is made up of 15 amino acids. From germline, CDR1 is MNHEY and CDR2 SVGAGI.